These T cell receptor beta chains were read from a single sample in a study of blood T cell repertoires in COVID-19. The method was immunoSEQ multiplex PCR; TCRdb's version includes in-frame clones alone and lacks a portion of them. This table has roughly 53,000 clones, about nine tenths appearing once. Sample: peripheral blood. These receptors originate from a man aged 60 to 75 with acute or convalescent COVID-19. CDR3s include the opening cysteine and the closing phenylalanine or tryptophan. The D gene is left open where the match is weak.

V gene,D gene,J gene,CDR3 protein,CDR3 DNA
TRBV30,-,TRBJ1-4,CAWSVRGEKLFF,TGTGCCTGGAGTGTACGGGGTGAAAAACTGTTTTTT
TRBV27,TRBD1,TRBJ1-4,CASSLYGTGGEKLFF,TGTGCCAGCAGTTTATATGGGACAGGGGGTGAAAAACTGTTTTTT
TRBV5-1,-,TRBJ1-1,CASSLGAPTEAFF,TGCGCCAGCAGCCTTGGGGCTCCCACTGAAGCTTTCTTT
TRBV6-5,TRBD1,TRBJ1-2,CASTAADRQTYTF,TGTGCCAGCACAGCCGCGGACAGGCAGACCTACACCTTC
TRBV6-6,TRBD1,TRBJ1-5,CASSYSTLQGNQPQHF,TGTGCCAGCAGTTACTCGACCCTACAGGGGAACCAGCCCCAGCATTTT
TRBV5-1,TRBD2,TRBJ2-1,CASSLASGLAGGLSYNEQFF,TGCGCCAGCAGCTTGGCCTCGGGACTAGCGGGGGGGCTCTCCTACAATGAGCAGTTCTTC
TRBV6-6,-,TRBJ1-1,CASSYDINTEAFF,TGTGCCAGCAGTTACGACATTAACACTGAAGCTTTCTTT
TRBV20-1,TRBD2,TRBJ2-5,CSASVPVAGRETQYF,TGCAGTGCTAGTGTGCCGGTAGCGGGGAGAGAGACCCAGTACTTC
TRBV19,-,TRBJ1-1,CASNAQGGRAFF,TGTGCCAGTAATGCGCAGGGAGGAAGAGCTTTCTTT
TRBV3-1/TRBV3-2,TRBD1,TRBJ2-1,CASSQAPQGITYNEQFF,TGTGCCAGCAGCCAAGCCCCACAGGGGATAACCTACAATGAGCAGTTCTTC